This record concerns one T cell receptor beta chain sequence. The source of the sample is a study of blood T cell repertoires in COVID-19. Study information: The samples span acute and convalescent COVID-19 from the United States, Italy and Spain. The cDNA or gDNA used as material had been derived from T cells, B-cell-depleted T cells, or PBMCs.

Original handling: Using reference gene primer amplification, nucleated cell counts were estimated. The repertoire was sequenced with immunoSEQ multiplex PCR; TCRdb's copy has only in-frame clones and lacks some. D and trimming come from the DNA, and the V and J calls and clone size come from that table. Of approximately 82,000 clones listed, approximately 80% are singletons. CDR1 and CDR2 from the germline V gene are SNHLY and FYNNEI. The V end was cut by 3 bases, the J end by 5 bases, with 13 bases between. The length of the CDR3 is 14 residues. Sequenced: peripheral blood. The origin of this receptor is a woman in her 70s with acute or convalescent COVID-19. This rearrangement joins TRBV2 to TRBJ2-5, with a tentative D call TRBD1 (6 bases). The CDR3, as DNA: TGTGCCAGCAGTGAGCAGGGGATTATGGAGACCCAGTACTTC. It translates to CASSEQGIMETQYF.